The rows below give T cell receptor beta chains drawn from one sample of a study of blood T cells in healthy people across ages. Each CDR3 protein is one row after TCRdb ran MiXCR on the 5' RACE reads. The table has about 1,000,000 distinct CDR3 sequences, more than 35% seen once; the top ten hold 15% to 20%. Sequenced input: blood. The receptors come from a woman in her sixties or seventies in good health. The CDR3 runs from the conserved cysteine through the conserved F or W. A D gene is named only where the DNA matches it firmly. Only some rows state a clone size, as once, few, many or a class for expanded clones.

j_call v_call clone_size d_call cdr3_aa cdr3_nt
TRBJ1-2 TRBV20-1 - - CSAHSGTNGYTF TGCAGTGCCCATTCTGGGACTAATGGCTACACCTTC
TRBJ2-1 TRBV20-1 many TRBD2 CSARTSGYNEQFF TGCAGTGCTAGAACTAGCGGCTACAATGAGCAGTTCTTC
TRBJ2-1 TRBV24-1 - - CASGGLYNEQFF TGTGCCTCAGGGGGGCTTTACAATGAGCAGTTCTTC
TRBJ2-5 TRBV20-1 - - CSASIGSGGETQYF TGCAGTGCTAGCATCGGGAGCGGAGGAGAGACCCAGTACTTC
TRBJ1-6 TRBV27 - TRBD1 CASSLRQGSPLHF TGTGCCAGCAGTCTTCGACAGGGCTCACCCCTCCACTTT
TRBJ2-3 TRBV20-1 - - CSASPAITDTQYF TGCAGTGCTAGTCCTGCCATCACAGATACGCAGTATTTT
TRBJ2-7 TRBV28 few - CASRQGPYEQYF TGTGCCAGCAGACAGGGCCCCTACGAGCAGTACTTC
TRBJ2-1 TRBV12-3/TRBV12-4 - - CASSLRRGKFF TGTGCCAGCAGTTTACGGAGGGGAAAGTTCTTC
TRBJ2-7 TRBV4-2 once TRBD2 CASSQRLAVYEQYF TGTGCCAGCAGCCAACGGCTAGCGGTCTACGAGCAGTACTTC
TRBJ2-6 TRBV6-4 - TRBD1 CASRSLTGAGANVLTF TGTGCCAGCAGATCCCTCACAGGGGCTGGGGCCAACGTCCTGACTTTC
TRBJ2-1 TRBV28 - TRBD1 CAGNNRGDNEQFF TGTGCCGGCAATAACAGGGGAGACAATGAGCAGTTCTTC
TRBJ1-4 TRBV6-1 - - CASSEASPETNEKLFF TGTGCCAGCAGTGAAGCCTCCCCCGAGACTAATGAAAAACTGTTTTTT
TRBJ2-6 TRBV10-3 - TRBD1 CAIRGTGFSSGANVLTF TGTGCCATCAGAGGGACAGGGTTTAGCTCTGGGGCCAACGTCCTGACTTTC
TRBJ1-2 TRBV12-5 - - CGVVRRSSSYYGYTF TGTGGAGTGGTGCGGCGGTCATCCTCCTATTATGGCTACACCTTC
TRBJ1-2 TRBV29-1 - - CSVYRASNYGYTF TGCAGCGTTTACAGGGCTAGTAACTATGGCTACACCTTC
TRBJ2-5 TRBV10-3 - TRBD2 CAISGPSGGHQETQYF TGTGCCATCAGTGGACCTAGCGGGGGCCACCAAGAGACCCAGTACTTC
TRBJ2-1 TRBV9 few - CATSKGSANEQFF TGTGCCACCTCCAAGGGGTCAGCAAATGAGCAGTTCTTC
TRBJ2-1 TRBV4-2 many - CASSHQTAGQFF TGTGCCAGCAGCCACCAGACAGCAGGGCAGTTCTTC
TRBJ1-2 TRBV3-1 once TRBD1 CAGSQVEGGDRVDGYTF TGTGCCGGCAGCCAAGTAGAGGGGGGCGACAGGGTAGATGGCTACACCTTC
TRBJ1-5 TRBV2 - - CASTSGGQSNQPQHF TGTGCCAGCACCTCGGGGGGCCAGAGCAATCAGCCCCAGCATTTT
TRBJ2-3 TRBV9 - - CASSVVEDTQYF TGTGCCAGCAGCGTAGTCGAGGATACGCAGTATTTT
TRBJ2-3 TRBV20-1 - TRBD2 CSVRLAGVGTTDTQYF TGCAGTGTTCGTTTAGCGGGAGTGGGAACCACAGATACGCAGTATTTT
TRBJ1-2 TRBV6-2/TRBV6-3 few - CASSLLGGEGYGYTF TGTGCCAGCAGTCTCCTGGGAGGGGAAGGCTATGGCTACACCTTC
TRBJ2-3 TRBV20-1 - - CSALRVEDTQYF TGCAGTGCCCTCCGGGTCGAGGATACGCAGTATTTT
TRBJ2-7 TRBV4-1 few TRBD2 CASSQEPAGGGYPEQYF TGCGCCAGCAGCCAAGAACCGGCGGGAGGGGGGTATCCCGAGCAGTACTTC
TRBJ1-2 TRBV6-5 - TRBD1 CASSARGLGHGYTF TGTGCCAGCAGTGCCAGGGGGCTGGGTCATGGCTACACCTTC
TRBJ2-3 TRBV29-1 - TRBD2 CSVDGLAGSADTQYF TGCAGCGTTGACGGCCTAGCGGGAAGTGCAGATACGCAGTATTTT
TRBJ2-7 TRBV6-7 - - CASSYRQGERGSYEQYF TGTGCCAGCAGTTACAGGCAGGGTGAGCGTGGCTCTTACGAGCAGTACTTC
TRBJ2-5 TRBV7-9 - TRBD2 CASSPPIAGNEQYF TGTGCCAGCAGCCCCCCTATAGCGGGAAATGAGCAGTACTTC
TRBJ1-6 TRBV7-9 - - CASSLPPGIPDSPLHF TGTGCCAGCAGCTTACCACCAGGGATCCCAGATTCACCCCTCCACTTT
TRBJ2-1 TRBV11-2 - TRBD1 CASSTTTGVNEQFF TGTGCCAGCAGCACCACGACAGGGGTAAATGAGCAGTTCTTC
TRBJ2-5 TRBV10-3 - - CAISESQGGETQYF TGTGCCATCAGTGAGTCTCAGGGTGGGGAGACCCAGTACTTC
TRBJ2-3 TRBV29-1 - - CSGEGGTDTQYF TGCAGCGGGGAGGGGGGTACAGATACGCAGTATTTT
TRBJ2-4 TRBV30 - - CAWIPKGGRENIQYF TGTGCCTGGATCCCCAAAGGAGGCAGGGAAAACATTCAGTACTTC
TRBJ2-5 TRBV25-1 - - CASSEDRAGGGKTQYF TGTGCCAGCAGTGAAGATCGGGCAGGGGGAGGGAAGACCCAGTACTTC
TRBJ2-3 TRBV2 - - CASSVRSRGDTQYF TGTGCCAGCAGTGTGCGAAGTAGGGGAGATACGCAGTATTTT
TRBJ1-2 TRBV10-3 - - CAISKGLGYTF TGTGCCATCAGCAAGGGATTAGGCTACACCTTC
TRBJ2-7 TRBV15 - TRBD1 CATSRQDRGNSYEQYF TGTGCCACCAGCAGACAGGACAGGGGAAACTCCTACGAGCAGTACTTC
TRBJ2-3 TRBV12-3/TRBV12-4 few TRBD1 CASSLDRGEADTQYF TGTGCCAGCAGTCTGGACAGGGGTGAGGCAGATACGCAGTATTTT
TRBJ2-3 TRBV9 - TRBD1 CASSGDRGTTDTQYF TGCGCCAGCAGCGGGGACAGGGGGACCACAGATACGCAGTATTTT
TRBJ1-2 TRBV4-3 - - CASSQDHMGEGYTF TGCGCCAGCAGCCAAGATCATATGGGGGAAGGCTACACCTTC